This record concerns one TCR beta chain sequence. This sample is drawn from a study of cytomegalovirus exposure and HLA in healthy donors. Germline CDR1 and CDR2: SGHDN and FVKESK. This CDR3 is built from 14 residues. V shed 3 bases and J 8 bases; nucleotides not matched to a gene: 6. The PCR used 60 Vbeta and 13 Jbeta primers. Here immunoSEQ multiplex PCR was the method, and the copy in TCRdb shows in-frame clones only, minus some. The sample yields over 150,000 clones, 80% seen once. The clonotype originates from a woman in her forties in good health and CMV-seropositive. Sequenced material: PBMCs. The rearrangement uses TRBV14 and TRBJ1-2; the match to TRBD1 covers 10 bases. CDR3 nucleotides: TGTGCCAGCAGCCATGGGGACAGGGGATCAGGCTACACCTTC. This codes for CASSHGDRGSGYTF.